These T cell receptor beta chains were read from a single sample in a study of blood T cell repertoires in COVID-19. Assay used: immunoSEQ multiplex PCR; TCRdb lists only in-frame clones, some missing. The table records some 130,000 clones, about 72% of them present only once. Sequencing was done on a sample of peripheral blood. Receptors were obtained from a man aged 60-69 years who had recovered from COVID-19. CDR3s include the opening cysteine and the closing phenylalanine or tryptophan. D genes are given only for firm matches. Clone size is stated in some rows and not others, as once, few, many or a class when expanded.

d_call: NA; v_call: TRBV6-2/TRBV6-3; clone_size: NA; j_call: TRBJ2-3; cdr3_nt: TGTGCCAGCACCCCGGTAGCCACAGATACGCAGTATTTT; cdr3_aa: CASTPVATDTQYF
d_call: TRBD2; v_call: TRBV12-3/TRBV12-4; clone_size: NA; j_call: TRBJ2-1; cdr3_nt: TGTGCCAGCAGTTTGCTCACCCCAGCGGGAATGTTCTTC; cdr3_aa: CASSLLTPAGMFF
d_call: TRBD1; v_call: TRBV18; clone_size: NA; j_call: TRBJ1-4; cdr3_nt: TGTGCCAGCTCAGCAAAGGGACAGCTTTATGAAAAACTGTTTTTT; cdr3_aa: CASSAKGQLYEKLFF
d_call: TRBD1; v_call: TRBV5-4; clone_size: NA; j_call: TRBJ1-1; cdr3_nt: TGTGCCAGCAGCCCAGGGGGGAACACTGAAGCTTTCTTT; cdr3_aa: CASSPGGNTEAFF
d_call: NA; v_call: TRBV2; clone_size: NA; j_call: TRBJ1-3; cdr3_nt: TGTGCCAGCAACACAGACTCTGGAAACACCATATATTTT; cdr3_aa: CASNTDSGNTIYF
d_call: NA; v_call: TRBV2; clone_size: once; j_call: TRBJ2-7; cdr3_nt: TGTGCCAGCACCCTCGGGGAAACCCTGGCGCAGTACTTC; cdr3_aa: CASTLGETLAQYF
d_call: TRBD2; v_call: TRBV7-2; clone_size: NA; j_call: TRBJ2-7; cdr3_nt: TGTGCCAGCAGCGCGGGACTAGCGGGGGCCTACGAGCAGTACTTC; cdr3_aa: CASSAGLAGAYEQYF
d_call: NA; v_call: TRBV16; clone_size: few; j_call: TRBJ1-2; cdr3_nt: TGTGCCAGCAGCCAATCAACAGGGTCCTATGGCTACACCTTC; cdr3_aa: CASSQSTGSYGYTF
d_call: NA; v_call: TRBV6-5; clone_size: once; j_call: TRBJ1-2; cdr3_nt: TGTGCCAGCAGGAACGGACAGATAACTAACTATGGCTACACCTTC; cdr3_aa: CASRNGQITNYGYTF
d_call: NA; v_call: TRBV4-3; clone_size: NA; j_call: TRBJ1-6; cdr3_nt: TGCGCCAGCAGCCAGGGAGCGGGCGGTCCTTGGGATTCACCCCTCCACTTT; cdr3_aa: CASSQGAGGPWDSPLHF
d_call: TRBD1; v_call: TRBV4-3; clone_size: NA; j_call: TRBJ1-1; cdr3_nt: TGCGCCAGCAGCCAAGGACAGGGGGAATCTGAAGCTTTCTTT; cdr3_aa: CASSQGQGESEAFF
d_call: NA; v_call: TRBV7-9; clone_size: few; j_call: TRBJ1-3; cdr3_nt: TGTGCCAGCAGCCCCCAAAACACCATATATTTT; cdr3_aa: CASSPQNTIYF
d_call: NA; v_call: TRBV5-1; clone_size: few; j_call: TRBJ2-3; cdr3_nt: TGCGCCAGCAGCTTGTTAGTCGGCACAGATACGCAGTATTTT; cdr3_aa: CASSLLVGTDTQYF
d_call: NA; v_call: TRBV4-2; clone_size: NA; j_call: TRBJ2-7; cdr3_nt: TGTGCCAGCAGCCAAACACTAACTAACTCCTACGAGCAGTACTTC; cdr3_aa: CASSQTLTNSYEQYF
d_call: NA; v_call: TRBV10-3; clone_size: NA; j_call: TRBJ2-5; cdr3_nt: TGTGCCGCCTCACAGGGTAACAGACAAGAGACCCAGTACTTC; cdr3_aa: CAASQGNRQETQYF
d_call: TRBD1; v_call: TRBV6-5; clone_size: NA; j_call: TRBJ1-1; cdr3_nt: TGTGCCAGCAGTTCGACAGGGGCCACTGAAGCTTTCTTT; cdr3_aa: CASSSTGATEAFF
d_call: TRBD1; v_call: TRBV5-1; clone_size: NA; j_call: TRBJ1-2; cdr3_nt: TGCGCCAGCAGCTTGCTCGGACAGGGGAAAGATACGATCTATGGCTACACCTTC; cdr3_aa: CASSLLGQGKDTIYGYTF
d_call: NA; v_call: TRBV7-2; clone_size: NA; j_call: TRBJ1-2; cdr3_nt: TGTGCCAGCAGCTTAACGCCGGACAAATTCTATGGCTACACCTTC; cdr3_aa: CASSLTPDKFYGYTF
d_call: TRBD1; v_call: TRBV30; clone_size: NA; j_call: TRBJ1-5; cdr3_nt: TGTGCCTGGAGTCCGGGACAGCCCAATCAGCCCCAGCATTTT; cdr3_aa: CAWSPGQPNQPQHF
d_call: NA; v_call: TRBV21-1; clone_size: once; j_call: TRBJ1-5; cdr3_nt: TGTGCCAGCCGCCGAGGGGTTTACAGGGAAAGGAATCAGCCCCAGCATTTT; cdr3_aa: CASRRGVYRERNQPQHF
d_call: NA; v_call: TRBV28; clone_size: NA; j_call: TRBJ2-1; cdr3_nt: TGTGCCAGCACCCAGGGGGGTGGTTTTTTCAATGAGCAGTTCTTC; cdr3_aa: CASTQGGGFFNEQFF
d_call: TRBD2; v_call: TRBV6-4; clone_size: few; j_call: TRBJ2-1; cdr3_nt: TGTGCCAGCAGTGACTCTCGAGCGGGAGGGTACAATGAGCAGTTCTTC; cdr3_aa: CASSDSRAGGYNEQFF
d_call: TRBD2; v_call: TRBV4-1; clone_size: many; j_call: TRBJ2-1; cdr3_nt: TGCGCCAGCAGCCAAGAAGAACTAGCGGGAGTTGAGCAGTTCTTC; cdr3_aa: CASSQEELAGVEQFF
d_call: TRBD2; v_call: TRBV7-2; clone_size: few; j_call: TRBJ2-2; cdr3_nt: TGTGCCAGCAGCTGGGTAGCGGGAGGCCACACCGGGGAGCTGTTTTTT; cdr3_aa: CASSWVAGGHTGELFF
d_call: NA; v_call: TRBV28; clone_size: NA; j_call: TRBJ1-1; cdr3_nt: TGTGCCAGCAGTTTTGAGAGGGATCGAGGTGAAGCTTTCTTT; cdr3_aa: CASSFERDRGEAFF
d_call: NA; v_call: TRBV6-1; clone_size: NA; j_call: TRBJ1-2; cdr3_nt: TGTGCCAGCAGTGAAGATTGGCAGGGGTCCGGTGGCTACACCTTC; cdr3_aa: CASSEDWQGSGGYTF
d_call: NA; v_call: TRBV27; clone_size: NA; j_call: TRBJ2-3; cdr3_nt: TGTGCCAGCAGTTTAGGAGGGGGCGCGTCAGATACGCAGTATTTT; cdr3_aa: CASSLGGGASDTQYF
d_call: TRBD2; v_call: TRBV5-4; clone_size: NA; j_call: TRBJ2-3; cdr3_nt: TGTGCCAGCAGCTTGGGGCAAGCGGGAGCGGGCACAGATACGCAGTATTTT; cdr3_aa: CASSLGQAGAGTDTQYF
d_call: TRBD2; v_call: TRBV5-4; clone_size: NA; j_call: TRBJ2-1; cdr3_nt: TGTGCCAGCAGCCAAACCGGGACTAGCGGCCACAATGAGCAGTTCTTC; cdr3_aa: CASSQTGTSGHNEQFF